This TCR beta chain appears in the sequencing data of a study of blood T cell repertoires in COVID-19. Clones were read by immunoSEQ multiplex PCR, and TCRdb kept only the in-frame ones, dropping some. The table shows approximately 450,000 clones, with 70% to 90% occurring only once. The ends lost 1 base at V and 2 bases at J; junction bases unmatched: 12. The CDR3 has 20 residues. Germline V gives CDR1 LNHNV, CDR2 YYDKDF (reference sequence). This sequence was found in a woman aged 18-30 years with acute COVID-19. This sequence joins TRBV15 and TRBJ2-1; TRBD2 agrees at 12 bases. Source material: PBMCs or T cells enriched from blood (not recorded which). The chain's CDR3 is CATSRGFETSGRGAYNEQFF. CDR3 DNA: TGTGCCACCAGCAGAGGTTTCGAGACTAGCGGGAGAGGGGCCTACAATGAGCAGTTCTTC.